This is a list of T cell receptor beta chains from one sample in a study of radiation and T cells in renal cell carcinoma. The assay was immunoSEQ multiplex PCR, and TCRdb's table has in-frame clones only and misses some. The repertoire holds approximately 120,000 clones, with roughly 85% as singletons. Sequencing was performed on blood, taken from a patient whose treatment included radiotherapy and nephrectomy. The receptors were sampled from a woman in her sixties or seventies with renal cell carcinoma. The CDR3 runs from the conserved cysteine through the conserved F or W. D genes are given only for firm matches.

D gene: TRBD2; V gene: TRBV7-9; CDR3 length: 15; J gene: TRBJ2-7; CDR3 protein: CASSSGLAGGYEQYF
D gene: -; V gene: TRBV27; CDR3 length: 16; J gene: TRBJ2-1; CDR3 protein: CASSLRVLAAYNEQFF
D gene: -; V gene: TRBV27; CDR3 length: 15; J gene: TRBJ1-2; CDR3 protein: CASSLGSRGWGGYTF
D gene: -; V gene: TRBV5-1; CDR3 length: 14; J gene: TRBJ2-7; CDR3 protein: CASSLDSTAYEQYF
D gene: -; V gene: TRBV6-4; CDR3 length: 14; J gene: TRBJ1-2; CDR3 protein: CASSPSGAGYGYTF
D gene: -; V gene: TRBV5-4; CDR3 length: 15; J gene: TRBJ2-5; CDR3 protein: CASSLELTRSETQYF
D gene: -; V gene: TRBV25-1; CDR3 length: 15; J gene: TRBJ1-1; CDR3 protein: CASSAHTGINTEAFF
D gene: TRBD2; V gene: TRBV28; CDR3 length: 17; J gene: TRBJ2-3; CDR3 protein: CASSFRRAGGRGDTQYF
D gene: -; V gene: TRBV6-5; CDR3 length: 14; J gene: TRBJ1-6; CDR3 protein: CASSYGDAGTPLHF
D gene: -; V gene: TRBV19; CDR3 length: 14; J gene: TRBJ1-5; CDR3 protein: CASSIQLTYQPQHF
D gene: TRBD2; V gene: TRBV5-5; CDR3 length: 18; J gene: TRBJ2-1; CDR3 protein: CASSVPGLAGGSYNEQFF
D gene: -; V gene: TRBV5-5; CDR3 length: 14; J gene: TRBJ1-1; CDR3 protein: CASSFPGAGAEAFF
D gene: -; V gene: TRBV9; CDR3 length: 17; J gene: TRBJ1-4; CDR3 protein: CASSVDPPLGSNEKLFF
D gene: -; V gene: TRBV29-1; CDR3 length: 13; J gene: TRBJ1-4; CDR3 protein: CSVAGMANEKLFF
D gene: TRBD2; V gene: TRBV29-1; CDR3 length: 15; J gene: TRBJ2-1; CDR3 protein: CSAERTSGRAAEQFF
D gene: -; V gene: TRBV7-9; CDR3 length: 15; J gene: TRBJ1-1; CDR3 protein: CASSLARTDPPGAFF
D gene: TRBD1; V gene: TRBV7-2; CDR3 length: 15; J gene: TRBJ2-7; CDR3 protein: CASSPRQGSSSEQYF
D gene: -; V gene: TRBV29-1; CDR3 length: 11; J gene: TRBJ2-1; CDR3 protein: CSVNDVWEQFF
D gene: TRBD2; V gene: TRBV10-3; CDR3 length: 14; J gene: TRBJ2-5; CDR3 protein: CAIRAGVGQETQYF
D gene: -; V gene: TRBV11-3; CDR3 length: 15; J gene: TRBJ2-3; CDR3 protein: CASSLEGKETDTQYF
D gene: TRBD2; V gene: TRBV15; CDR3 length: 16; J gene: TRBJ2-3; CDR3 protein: CATSRDKGLGADTQYF
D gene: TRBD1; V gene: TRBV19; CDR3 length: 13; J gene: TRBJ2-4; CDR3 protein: CASSQDRGDIQYF
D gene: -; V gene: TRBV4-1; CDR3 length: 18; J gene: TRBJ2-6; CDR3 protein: CASSQDGGHSSGANVLTF
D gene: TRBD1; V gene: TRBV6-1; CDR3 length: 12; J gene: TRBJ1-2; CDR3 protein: CASSAGGLGYTF
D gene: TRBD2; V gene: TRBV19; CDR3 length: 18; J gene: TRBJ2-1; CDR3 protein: CASSFQLPGLAGGNEQFF
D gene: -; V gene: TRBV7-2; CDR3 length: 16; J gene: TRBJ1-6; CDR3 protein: CASSLATTVYNSPLHF
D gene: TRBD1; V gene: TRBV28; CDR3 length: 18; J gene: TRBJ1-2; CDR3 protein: CASSRGGVNRDRVNGYTF
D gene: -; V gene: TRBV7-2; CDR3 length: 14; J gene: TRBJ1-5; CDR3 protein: CASSLEQSNQPQHF
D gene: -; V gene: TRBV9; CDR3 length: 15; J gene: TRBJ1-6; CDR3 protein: CASSAVGAPGSPLHF
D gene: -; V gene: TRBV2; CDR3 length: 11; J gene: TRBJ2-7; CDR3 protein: CASSGPFEQYF
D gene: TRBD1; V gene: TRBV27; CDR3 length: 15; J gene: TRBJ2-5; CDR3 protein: CASSSQGAQRETQYF
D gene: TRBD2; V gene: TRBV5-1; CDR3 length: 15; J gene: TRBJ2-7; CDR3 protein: CASSLEAPGTSEQYF
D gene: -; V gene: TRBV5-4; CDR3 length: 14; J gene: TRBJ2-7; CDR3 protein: CASSIGTQHYEQYF
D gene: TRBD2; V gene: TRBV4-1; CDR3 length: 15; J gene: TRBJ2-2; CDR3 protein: CASSQEGRGSGELFF
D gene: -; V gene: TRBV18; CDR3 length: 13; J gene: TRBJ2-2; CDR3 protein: CASSQGNTGELFF
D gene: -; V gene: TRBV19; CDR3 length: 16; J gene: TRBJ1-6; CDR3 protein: CASRTTGWDRNSPLHF
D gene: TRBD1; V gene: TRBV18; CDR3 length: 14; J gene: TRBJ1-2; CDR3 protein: CASSPGTDLPGYTF
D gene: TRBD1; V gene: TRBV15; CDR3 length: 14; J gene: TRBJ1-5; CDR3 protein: CATSRGQVLQPQHF
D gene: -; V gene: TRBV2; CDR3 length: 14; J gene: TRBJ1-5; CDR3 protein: CASRDPGRPLSQHF
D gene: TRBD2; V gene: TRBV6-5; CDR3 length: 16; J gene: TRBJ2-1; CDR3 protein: CASSYSGLAGGYEQFF
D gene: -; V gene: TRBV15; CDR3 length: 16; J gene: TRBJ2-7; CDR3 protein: CATSRDLAGLSYEQYF
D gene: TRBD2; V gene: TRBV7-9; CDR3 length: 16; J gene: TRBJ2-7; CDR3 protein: CASSLAWRGGRHEQYF
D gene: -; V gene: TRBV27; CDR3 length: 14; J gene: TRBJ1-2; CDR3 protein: CASNPGTLGEGYTF
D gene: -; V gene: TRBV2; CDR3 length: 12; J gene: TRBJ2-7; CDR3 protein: CASRPLAYEQYF
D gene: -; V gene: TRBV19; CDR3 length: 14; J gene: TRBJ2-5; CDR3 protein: CASSSTFSQETQYF
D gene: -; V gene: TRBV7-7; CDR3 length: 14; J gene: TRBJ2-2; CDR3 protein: CASSLGGHTGELFF
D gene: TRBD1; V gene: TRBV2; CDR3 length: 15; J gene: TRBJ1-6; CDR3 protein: CAGHSGGKGNSPLHF
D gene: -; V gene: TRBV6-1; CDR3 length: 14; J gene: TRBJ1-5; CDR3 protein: CASLLGRGLQPQHF
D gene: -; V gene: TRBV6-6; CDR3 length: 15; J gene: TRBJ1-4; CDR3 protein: CASSYSGAGDEKLFF
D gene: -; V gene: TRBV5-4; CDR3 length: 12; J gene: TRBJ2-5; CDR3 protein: CASSLGGKTQYF
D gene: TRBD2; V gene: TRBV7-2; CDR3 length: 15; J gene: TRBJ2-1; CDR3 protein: CASSLTGGALNEQFF